This T cell receptor (beta chain) was identified during a study of T cell responses to AZD1222 COVID-19 vaccine (dated by TCRdb to 2020 to 2023). Regarding the research as a whole: AZD1222 recipients with second doses at about 4 weeks or about 12 weeks were pooled, because spike-specific TCR depth and breadth did not differ between schedules. A total of just over 230 trial participants underwent TCR sequencing, of whom under 220 had received two doses of AZD1222 and around 25 had received two doses of the MenACWY control vaccine. Enrollment into the trials was organized by age into subgroups of 18-55, 56-69 and 70-plus years, and those subgroups contained roughly 140, 27 and 60 TCR-sequenced participants, respectively.

Spanning cysteine to phenylalanine, the CDR3 consists of 15 amino acids. The kept DNA is CDR3 alone, 45 bases in frame from the first base. From a lookup of the germline V gene, CDR1 and CDR2 are SGHRS and YFSETQ. V is cut back by 3 bases and J by 2 bases, with 4 bases in the junction unmatched. The CDR3 regions of human TCRbeta chains were analyzed by immunosequencing. The authors processed their data as follows. TCRs in the repertoires were compared against a reference library of SARS-CoV-2-specific TCRs that had been generated with the MIRA antigen-specificity platform. Breadth was defined as the fraction of unique TCRs that were SARS-CoV-2-associated. Depth was defined as the fraction of total T cells that were SARS-CoV-2-associated. Using the MIRA data, every spike-specific TCR was mapped to the spike region that the TCR reacted to and assigned to either a CD4 or a CD8 class. Log10-transformed breadth and depth values were compared by one-way ANOVA with Sidak's multiple comparisons tests. The table was pulled from immuneACCESS by TCRdb, which kept in-frame rearrangements only. Such tables lose some clones; where checked, under half of the loss comes from unresolved V genes, and the rest has no known cause. That table gives V, J and clone size, and the DNA gave D and trimming. Within this sample are 95,000 to 100,000 clones, with around 90% of them counted one time only. In total, the top ten clones hold more than 9.5% of the sample.

A remark on this clone: The antigen it recognizes is unknown. The sample holds no much larger clone one base away, and base qualities are not on file.

Study-level results and caveats: After two AZD1222 doses, both the breadth and the depth of spike-specific TCRs were significantly higher than at day 0 and than in MenACWY recipients. In the small 56-69-year group, the increase in depth fell short of significance, most likely because of low power. The vaccine-associated CD4 TCRs covered the entire spike protein, and the dominant responses fell in regions 160-218 and 743-854. No day 14 peak-response samples were available, so repertoires were characterized only after the peak T cell response. Reportedly, almost half of the unique spike-specific TCRs recognized epitopes lying outside the regions that are mutated in the B.1.351 and B.1.1.7 variants. Participants were mostly white British, with more females than males. The authors suggested clonal diversity may have been underestimated. Only a handful of AZD1222 recipients were SARS-CoV-2 seropositive at baseline, limiting conclusions about previously exposed vaccinees.

This sample's time point label indicates: baseline before first vaccination. Vaccinee samples were obtained from the UK trials COV001 and COV002, which included a single-blind randomized controlled phase 2/3 trial of AZD1222 (ChAdOx1 nCoV-19) in healthy adults. For TCRbeta chain sequencing, PBMC samples from trial participants were taken at day 0 and at day 28 after the second dose. This chain joins TRBV5-1 to TRBJ2-3, and TRBD1 aligns with 9 junction nucleotides. This TCR derives from an adult in good health. Here the sequenced sample was peripheral blood, taken on day 0 of AZD1222 vaccination. The DNA sequence is TGCGCCAGCAGCTGGACAGGGGAATTCACAGATACGCAGTATTTT. Its coded protein is CASSWTGEFTDTQYF.